Listed below are T cell receptor beta chains from one sample, sequenced in a study of cytomegalovirus exposure and HLA in healthy donors. The table came from immunoSEQ multiplex PCR; TCRdb's copy has only in-frame clones and leaves some out. The sample yields approximately 70,000 clones, around 74% seen once. Sequences were obtained from PBMCs. The origin of the receptors is a human donor in good health. Each CDR3 is given with its conserved first and last residue. The D gene is left open where the match is weak. Clone sizes are given selectively: once, few, many, or a class where the clone is expanded.

j_gene,d_gene,v_gene,abundance,CDR3nt,CDR3aa
TRBJ2-3,-,TRBV5-1,-,TGCGCCAGCAGCCTTAGCGGCTTCACAGATACGCAGTATTTT,CASSLSGFTDTQYF
TRBJ2-1,TRBD2,TRBV6-5,-,TGTGCCAGCCGTGAGGGAGGGGTAAATGAGCAGTTCTTC,CASREGGVNEQFF
TRBJ2-2,TRBD1,TRBV4-1,few,TGCGCCAGCAGCCAAGGGGACAGGGAGCACGGGGAGCTGTTTTTT,CASSQGDREHGELFF
TRBJ2-1,-,TRBV5-4,few,TGTGCCAGCAGCTTGCGTAACAGCTACAATGAGCAGTTCTTC,CASSLRNSYNEQFF
TRBJ1-1,-,TRBV11-3,-,TGTGCCAGCAGCTTCGGGGCAGGGGCTGAAATGAACACTGAAGCTTTCTTT,CASSFGAGAEMNTEAFF
TRBJ2-5,TRBD2,TRBV5-4,-,TGTGCCAGCAGCTCTGAAGGGAGCGGGAGGCAGACCCAGTACTTC,CASSSEGSGRQTQYF
TRBJ2-5,-,TRBV7-9,-,TGTGCCAGCAGCTTAGGCGGCCAAGAGACCCAGTACTTC,CASSLGGQETQYF
TRBJ1-1,TRBD1,TRBV6-5,few,TGTGCCAGCAGTTCGACAGGGACAATGAACACTGAAGCTTTCTTT,CASSSTGTMNTEAFF
TRBJ2-7,-,TRBV5-1,-,TGCGCCAGCAGCTTGAATCAGCGCGAGCAGTACTTC,CASSLNQREQYF
TRBJ1-1,-,TRBV10-3,-,TGTGCCATCAGGCCGAGGGAGGGCACTGAAGCTTTCTTT,CAIRPREGTEAFF
TRBJ1-1,TRBD1,TRBV6-5,-,TGTGCCAGCAGTCCGGACAGGTCTGAAGCTTTCTTT,CASSPDRSEAFF
TRBJ2-5,-,TRBV5-6,-,TGTGCCAGCAGCTTACGGGAGCGGGAGACCCAGTACTTC,CASSLRERETQYF
TRBJ2-7,TRBD2,TRBV28,few,TGTGCCAGCAAACCTACGACTAGCGGGAGACGAAGCTCCTACGAGCAGTACTTC,CASKPTTSGRRSSYEQYF
TRBJ1-5,TRBD1,TRBV30,-,TGTGCCTGGGCCACAGGGGAGGGCAATCAGCCCCAGCATTTT,CAWATGEGNQPQHF
TRBJ2-7,-,TRBV11-3,once,TGTGCCAGCACAAATGCGGACAGATACGGCTACGAGCAGTACTTC,CASTNADRYGYEQYF
TRBJ2-3,-,TRBV28,-,TGTGCCTACAGGCCTAACACAGATACGCAGTATTTT,CAYRPNTDTQYF
TRBJ2-7,TRBD2,TRBV10-3,-,TGTGCCATCAGTGAAATCGCTAGCGGGAGCGAGCAGTACTTC,CAISEIASGSEQYF
TRBJ1-1,-,TRBV7-2,few,TGTGCCACCTCAACCGAGTTTTCGAACACTGAAGCTTTCTTT,CATSTEFSNTEAFF
TRBJ1-1,-,TRBV7-9,-,TGTGCCAGCAGTTTCATGAACACTGAAGCTTTCTTT,CASSFMNTEAFF
TRBJ2-3,TRBD2,TRBV4-1,-,TGCGCCAGCAGCCCACAAATGACTAGCGGGAGGACAGATACGCAGTATTTT,CASSPQMTSGRTDTQYF
TRBJ2-2,TRBD1,TRBV4-1,-,TGCGCCAGCAGCCCGCAGGGGGCTTGGGACACCGGGGAGCTGTTTTTT,CASSPQGAWDTGELFF
TRBJ2-7,TRBD1,TRBV27,-,TGTGCCAGCAGTTCAGGGGACAGGATCTACGAGCAGTACTTC,CASSSGDRIYEQYF
TRBJ1-4,TRBD1,TRBV18,-,TGTGCCAGCTCACCCCGGACAGGGGCCGGGACTAATGAAAAACTGTTTTTT,CASSPRTGAGTNEKLFF
TRBJ1-1,TRBD1,TRBV5-1,-,TGCGCCAGCAGCTCCCGACAGGGGGTAGGCACTGAAGCTTTCTTT,CASSSRQGVGTEAFF
TRBJ1-4,TRBD1,TRBV6-1,-,TGTGCCAGCAGACCTCGGACAGGACCTAATGAAAAACTGTTTTTT,CASRPRTGPNEKLFF
TRBJ2-7,-,TRBV6-5,-,TGTGCCAGCAAGTATTCAGGGGCCTACGAGCAGTACTTC,CASKYSGAYEQYF
TRBJ2-4,TRBD1,TRBV2,-,TGTGCCAGCAGTGAAGTACAGGGGGCCAAAAACATTCAGTACTTC,CASSEVQGAKNIQYF
TRBJ1-5,-,TRBV19,-,TGTGCCAGTAGCGCCGGACAGAGTAGTCAGCCCCAGCATTTT,CASSAGQSSQPQHF
TRBJ1-4,TRBD1,TRBV27,once,TGTGCCAGCATCTCGACAGGGGGCTCAACTAATGAAAAACTGTTTTTT,CASISTGGSTNEKLFF
TRBJ2-2,-,TRBV10-3,-,TGTGCCATCAGCACAGGTTCCACCGGGGAGCTGTTTTTT,CAISTGSTGELFF
TRBJ1-5,-,TRBV5-6,-,TGTGCCAGCAGCTTGTTAGGAAAGGGAGATGGCAATCAGCCCCAGCATTTT,CASSLLGKGDGNQPQHF
TRBJ2-1,TRBD1,TRBV30,-,TGTGCCTGGCAGGGGGCCAGCTCCTACAATGAGCAGTTCTTC,CAWQGASSYNEQFF
TRBJ2-2,-,TRBV7-2,once,TGTGCCAGCAGCCCAACTCCCGGAGGCACCGGGGAGCTGTTTTTT,CASSPTPGGTGELFF
TRBJ2-2,-,TRBV14,-,TGTGCCAGCAGCCAAATAAACACCGGGGAGCTGTTTTTT,CASSQINTGELFF
TRBJ1-1,-,TRBV27,-,TGTGCCAGCAGTCCCTCGGGGAGGACTGAAGCTTTCTTT,CASSPSGRTEAFF
TRBJ1-4,-,TRBV19,-,TGTGCCAGTACCTCGACAGCAACTAATGAAAAACTGTTTTTT,CASTSTATNEKLFF
TRBJ2-1,-,TRBV7-9,few,TGTGCCAGCAGCTTAGGTCGCGGGGTAAACAATGAGCAGTTCTTC,CASSLGRGVNNEQFF
TRBJ2-1,-,TRBV9,-,TGTGCCAGCAGCGACCCCGGGGGCTCCTACAATGAGCAGTTCTTC,CASSDPGGSYNEQFF
TRBJ2-7,-,TRBV30,once,TGTGCCTGGAGGGTAACAGACTACGAGCAGTACTTC,CAWRVTDYEQYF
TRBJ2-6,-,TRBV11-1,-,TGTGCCAGCGGCCGGGTATCTGGGGCCAACGTCCTGACTTTC,CASGRVSGANVLTF
TRBJ1-2,-,TRBV6-5,few,TGTGCCAGCAGTTATGCAGGGAAATCCTATGGCTACACCTTC,CASSYAGKSYGYTF
TRBJ2-7,TRBD2,TRBV19,-,TGTGCCAGTAGTCCTCGGACTAGCGGGAGGCTATACGAGCAGTACTTC,CASSPRTSGRLYEQYF
TRBJ2-2,-,TRBV21-1,-,TGTGCCAGTTGTCTAAGGGGAACCTCCCCCACCGGGGAGCTGTTTTTT,CASCLRGTSPTGELFF
TRBJ2-5,-,TRBV10-3,-,TGTGCCATCAGTGAGTCCTTGCATGGTAGAGAGACCCAGTACTTC,CAISESLHGRETQYF
TRBJ2-5,-,TRBV6-5,-,TGTGCCAGCAGTCGGCAGGGTGTGGATGAGACCCAGTACTTC,CASSRQGVDETQYF
TRBJ2-1,-,TRBV28,once,TGTGCCAGCAGTGAGCCGCGGCACAATGAGCAGTTCTTC,CASSEPRHNEQFF
TRBJ2-3,-,TRBV6-1,few,TGTGCCAGCAGTGAATTGCAAGGGGCGGATACGCAGTATTTT,CASSELQGADTQYF
TRBJ2-7,-,TRBV4-1,few,TGCGCCAGCAGCCAAGGGAGGGCCTACGAGCAGTACTTC,CASSQGRAYEQYF
TRBJ2-5,TRBD1,TRBV5-4,-,TGTGCCAGCAGCTTAAGGGGGCGCGGAGAGACCCAGTACTTC,CASSLRGRGETQYF
TRBJ2-1,TRBD2,TRBV2,-,TGTGCCAGCAGTGTAGGCGGGAGGGTCTACAATGAGCAGTTCTTC,CASSVGGRVYNEQFF
TRBJ1-2,-,TRBV30,-,TGTGCCTGGATTTCAGGGGTAGAGTTTCGTGGCTACCCCTTC,CAWISGVEFRGYPF
TRBJ2-5,-,TRBV7-8,-,TGTGCCAGCAGCTCCTGGGGGCAGGATGAGACCCAGTACTTC,CASSSWGQDETQYF
TRBJ1-2,-,TRBV4-2,-,TGTGCCAGCAGCCAAGACGGGGTCAAGGGCTACACCTTC,CASSQDGVKGYTF
TRBJ1-5,-,TRBV5-8,few,TGTGCCAGCAGCTTGGGGGCAGGGGTGGAGGCCCAGCATTTT,CASSLGAGVEAQHF
TRBJ2-2,TRBD2,TRBV7-3,-,TGTGCCAGCAGCTTAACCTCGGGAGGAATCGGGGAGCTGTTTTTT,CASSLTSGGIGELFF
TRBJ1-4,TRBD1,TRBV7-2,-,TGTGCCAGCAGCTTTGACAGGGGTCAGGAAAAACTGTTTTTT,CASSFDRGQEKLFF
TRBJ2-3,-,TRBV19,-,TGTGCCAGTAGTATAGAGGGAGTGACAGATACGCAGTATTTT,CASSIEGVTDTQYF